The clone carrying this T cell receptor beta chain has ten or more counts. The germline gene is not matched at one end of the junction; a read error may be the cause. These data come from a study of blood T cell repertoires in COVID-19. Profiled with immunoSEQ multiplex PCR; TCRdb holds only in-frame clones, not every one. The data contain fewer than 200,000 clones, roughly 79% of them singletons. The CDR3 sequence is 13 residues long. CDR1 is SGHNT and CDR2 is YYREEE in the germline V gene (reference sequence). The chain has TRBV5-4 and TRBJ1-3; 11 bases match TRBD1. The sample taken for sequencing was peripheral blood. The clonotype originates from a woman of 80 years or more with COVID-19, enrolled during active disease. This CDR3 reads CASSPRTGGVLDF. The CDR3, as DNA: TGTGCCAGCAGCCCCCGGACAGGGGGCGTTTTAGATTTT.